The rows below give T cell receptor beta chains drawn from one sample of a study of blood T cell repertoires in COVID-19. Repertoires were generated with immunoSEQ multiplex PCR, while TCRdb's copy carries only in-frame clones and drops some. The repertoire has 180,000 or so clones, roughly 84% of them found once; the top ten carry almost 5%. Sequencing was done on a sample of peripheral blood. Source of these receptors: a woman of 80 years or more with acute or convalescent COVID-19. The CDR3 runs from the conserved cysteine through the conserved F or W. A D gene is named only where the DNA matches it firmly. For some rows the clone size is stated as once, few or many, or as a class when expanded; others skip it.

V	J	D	size	CDR3	DNA
TRBV18	TRBJ1-1	.	.	CASSRVGGAFF	TGTGCCAGCTCACGGGTGGGGGGTGCTTTCTTT
TRBV7-3	TRBJ2-2	TRBD2	.	CASSPRGSAVTGELFF	TGTGCCAGCAGCCCCCGCGGGAGTGCGGTCACCGGGGAGCTGTTTTTT
TRBV28	TRBJ2-7	TRBD2	.	CASSPPGTSRYEQYF	TGTGCCAGCAGTCCCCCCGGGACTAGCCGGTACGAGCAGTACTTC
TRBV24-1	TRBJ2-2	.	.	CATSETGTNTGELFF	TGTGCCACCAGTGAGACCGGGACTAACACCGGGGAGCTGTTTTTT
TRBV9	TRBJ2-2	.	.	CASSPETGELFF	TGTGCCAGCAGCCCCGAGACCGGGGAGCTGTTTTTT
TRBV5-1	TRBJ1-1	.	.	CASSSTGNTEAFF	TGCGCCAGCAGCTCGACAGGGAACACTGAAGCTTTCTTT
TRBV12-5	TRBJ1-3	.	.	CASGSVARGGNTIYF	TGTGCTAGTGGTTCCGTGGCCAGGGGAGGAAACACCATATATTTT
TRBV5-8	TRBJ1-1	.	.	CASISDRRVAAFF	TGTGCCAGCATCTCTGACAGACGGGTTGCGGCTTTCTTT
TRBV7-6	TRBJ2-2	TRBD1	.	CASSEGSGQGTGELFF	TGTGCCAGCAGCGAAGGTTCGGGACAGGGAACCGGGGAGCTGTTTTTT
TRBV4-1	TRBJ2-2	TRBD1	.	CASSQTGATGELFF	TGCGCCAGCAGCCAGACAGGGGCTACCGGGGAGCTGTTTTTT
TRBV5-1	TRBJ1-2	.	.	CASSREGGGYTF	TGCGCCAGCAGTCGGGAGGGCGGTGGCTACACCTTC
TRBV19	TRBJ1-5	TRBD1	.	CASNLRDREYYQPQHF	TGTGCCAGTAATCTCAGGGACAGGGAGTATTATCAGCCCCAGCATTTT
TRBV6-2/TRBV6-3	TRBJ2-3	TRBD2	.	CASSYSGLAGGFTDTQYF	TGTGCCAGCAGTTACTCGGGTTTGGCGGGAGGATTCACAGATACGCAGTATTTT
TRBV29-1	TRBJ2-5	TRBD2	.	CSVVRGGQETQYF	TGCAGCGTTGTCCGGGGGGGGCAAGAGACCCAGTACTTC
TRBV6-6	TRBJ1-2	.	few	CASSYGQLGYTF	TGTGCCAGCAGTTACGGACAGTTGGGCTACACCTTC
TRBV5-1	TRBJ2-7	.	.	CASSPLTRLEQYF	TGCGCCAGCAGCCCACTGACTAGGCTCGAGCAGTACTTC
TRBV10-3	TRBJ2-5	.	.	CAIGGPGSTQETQYF	TGTGCCATCGGGGGTCCCGGGAGCACTCAAGAGACCCAGTACTTC
TRBV29-1	TRBJ1-1	TRBD1	.	CSVEGQGGTEAFF	TGCAGCGTTGAAGGACAGGGAGGAACTGAAGCTTTCTTT
TRBV7-9	TRBJ2-7	.	.	CASTLGRDSYEQYF	TGTGCCAGCACCTTGGGGCGGGACTCCTACGAGCAGTACTTC
TRBV7-3	TRBJ2-1	TRBD2	.	CASSPQRGSYNEQFF	TGTGCCAGCAGCCCTCAGCGGGGCTCCTACAATGAGCAGTTCTTC
TRBV3-1/TRBV3-2	TRBJ2-3	TRBD2	.	CASSQWLAGPDGGDTQYF	TGTGCCAGCAGCCAATGGCTAGCGGGACCCGATGGAGGGGATACGCAGTATTTT
TRBV5-1	TRBJ2-7	TRBD2	.	CASSAGTSGRITYEQYF	TGCGCCAGCAGCGCCGGGACTAGCGGGAGGATTACCTACGAGCAGTACTTC
TRBV18	TRBJ1-1	.	.	CASSLLISGTTNTEAFF	TGTGCCAGCTCACTATTGATTTCCGGGACAACGAACACTGAAGCTTTCTTT
TRBV7-2	TRBJ1-6	.	.	CASSLVRTGSPLHF	TGTGCCAGCAGCTTAGTAAGGACGGGGTCTCCCCTCCACTTT
TRBV2	TRBJ1-6	.	few	CASSGDIAGNSPLHF	TGTGCCAGCAGTGGGGACATAGCGGGTAATTCACCCCTCCACTTT
TRBV18	TRBJ1-1	TRBD1	.	CASSQGQGAVNTEAFF	TGTGCCAGCTCACAGGGACAGGGGGCGGTGAACACTGAAGCTTTCTTT
TRBV6-6	TRBJ2-3	TRBD2	.	CASSYREGGTDTQYF	TGTGCCAGCAGTTACCGGGAGGGTGGCACAGATACGCAGTATTTT
TRBV5-6	TRBJ1-2	.	few	CASSPGPHADHGYTF	TGTGCCAGCAGCCCAGGGCCACATGCGGACCATGGCTACACCTTC
TRBV25-1	TRBJ1-6	.	.	CASRGHEWRNSPLHF	TGTGCCAGCAGGGGGCATGAGTGGCGGAATTCACCCCTCCACTTT
TRBV12-3/TRBV12-4	TRBJ2-7	.	.	CASRRWGTGEQYF	TGTGCCAGCAGGCGTTGGGGGACTGGCGAGCAGTACTTC
TRBV6-5	TRBJ1-2	.	.	CASRAQGIFGYTF	TGTGCTTCTAGGGCACAGGGTATTTTTGGCTACACCTTC
TRBV12-3/TRBV12-4	TRBJ2-1	TRBD1	.	CASRRQGAHEQFF	TGTGCCAGCAGACGACAGGGGGCGCATGAGCAGTTCTTC
TRBV7-8	TRBJ1-2	TRBD1	many	CASSLGQYYGYTF	TGTGCCAGCAGCTTGGGACAGTACTATGGCTACACCTTC
TRBV7-9	TRBJ2-1	TRBD2	.	CASANLAGGNEQFF	TGTGCCAGCGCGAACCTAGCGGGGGGGAATGAGCAGTTCTTC
TRBV6-2/TRBV6-3	TRBJ2-1	.	.	CASSRQSNEQFF	TGTGCCAGCAGTAGACAGAGCAATGAGCAGTTCTTC
TRBV6-6	TRBJ2-7	TRBD2	few	CASSFGLAGAYEQYF	TGTGCCAGCAGTTTCGGACTAGCGGGAGCTTACGAGCAGTACTTC
TRBV7-6	TRBJ1-1	TRBD1	once	CASSLVTGTGGAEAFF	TGTGCCAGCAGCTTAGTTACCGGGACAGGGGGTGCTGAAGCTTTCTTT
TRBV4-2	TRBJ1-2	TRBD1	.	CASSQGIQGGDGYTF	TGTGCCAGCAGCCAAGGAATTCAGGGGGGAGACGGCTACACCTTC
TRBV12-5	TRBJ2-1	.	once	CASGLPWGQGQSSYNEQFF	TGTGCTAGTGGTTTGCCATGGGGGCAGGGGCAGAGCTCCTACAATGAGCAGTTCTTC
TRBV11-2	TRBJ2-3	TRBD1	.	CASSAKTGTLTDTQYF	TGTGCCAGCAGCGCAAAGACAGGGACCCTCACAGATACGCAGTATTTT
TRBV4-3	TRBJ1-5	TRBD1	.	CATSQGISNQPQHF	TGCGCCACCTCACAGGGGATAAGCAATCAGCCCCAGCATTTT
TRBV28	TRBJ1-2	TRBD1	.	CASSSPAGGNYGYTF	TGTGCCAGCAGTTCCCCTGCAGGGGGAAACTATGGCTACACCTTC
TRBV9	TRBJ1-2	TRBD1	.	CASSVGSTGAWGGYTF	TGTGCCAGCAGCGTAGGTTCGACAGGGGCCTGGGGTGGCTACACCTTC
TRBV7-2	TRBJ2-7	TRBD1	.	CASSFQGQGAYYEQYF	TGTGCCAGCAGCTTCCAAGGACAGGGGGCTTACTACGAGCAGTACTTC
TRBV19	TRBJ1-5	.	.	CASSISQGVFGNQPQHF	TGTGCCAGTAGTATATCACAGGGTGTGTTTGGCAATCAGCCCCAGCATTTT
TRBV7-2	TRBJ2-7	TRBD2	.	CASSLVLAGPSYEQYF	TGTGCCAGCAGCTTAGTCCTAGCGGGTCCATCCTACGAGCAGTACTTC
TRBV7-2	TRBJ2-7	.	.	CASSSDGGLEQYF	TGTGCCAGCAGCTCGGACGGGGGGCTCGAGCAGTACTTC
TRBV28	TRBJ2-3	TRBD2	.	CASSFPGTSGLTDTQYF	TGTGCCAGCAGTTTCCCTGGGACTAGCGGACTCACAGATACGCAGTATTTT
TRBV4-3	TRBJ2-2	TRBD2	once	CASSRLAGGITGELFF	TGCGCCAGCAGCCGGCTAGCGGGAGGCATTACCGGGGAGCTGTTTTTT
TRBV14	TRBJ2-4	TRBD2	.	CASSLTGRAKNIQYF	TGTGCCAGCAGCCTCACCGGGAGGGCCAAAAACATTCAGTACTTC